This T cell receptor (beta chain) derives from a study of radiotherapy plus CTLA-4 blockade in lung cancer. This clone came up once. Patients in the study, people with chemo-refractory metastatic non-small-cell lung cancer, received focal radiation plus ipilimumab CTLA-4 blockade. The CDR3 extends over 16 amino acids. The junction had 10 bases not matched to a gene; V was cut back by 4 bases and J by 6 bases. Germline V gives CDR1 LNHDA, CDR2 SQIVND (reference sequence). Measured with immunoSEQ multiplex PCR; TCRdb has only the in-frame clones, and not every one. Of roughly 120,000 clones listed, roughly 74% are singletons.

The material sequenced was peripheral blood, taken from a patient treated with radiotherapy plus ipilimumab. The sequence was obtained from a human donor with non-small cell lung cancer who had a partial response to radiotherapy plus ipilimumab. The chain employs TRBV19 and TRBJ1-5; 9 bases align to TRBD1. The CDR3 DNA follows: TGTGCCAGTAGTACCCGCGGACAGGGGCGAGGTCAGCCCCAGCATTTT. It translates to CASSTRGQGRGQPQHF.